These T cell receptor beta chains were read from a single sample in a study of tumor-infiltrating lymphocytes in primary liver carcinoma. TCRdb re-derived calls from the multiplex PCR reads in MiXCR, one entry per CDR3 protein. The table records 20,000 to 25,000 distinct CDR3 sequences, over 75% of them present only once. Source material: liver tumor tissue from sampling region 1. Receptors originate from a young woman with primary liver carcinoma and hepatitis B virus infection. The CDR3 runs from the conserved cysteine through the conserved F or W. The order of the fields is V gene, J gene, clone size, D gene, CDR3 DNA, CDR3 protein. D genes are given only for firm matches. Not all rows give a size; the values are once, few, many and, for expanded clones, a class.

v_gene: TRBV4-3
j_gene: TRBJ2-3
abundance: -
d_gene: TRBD2
CDR3nt: TGCGCCAGCAGCCAAGAAGGTCTAGCGGGAGGGCCAACAGATACGCAGTATTTT
CDR3aa: CASSQEGLAGGPTDTQYF

v_gene: TRBV4-2
j_gene: TRBJ2-7
abundance: large
d_gene: TRBD1
CDR3nt: TGTGCCAGCAGCCAGGAACACCTAGGACAGGGGGGACCGCGCGAGCAGTACTTC
CDR3aa: CASSQEHLGQGGPREQYF

v_gene: TRBV6-1
j_gene: TRBJ2-7
abundance: -
d_gene: TRBD2
CDR3nt: TGTGCCAGCAGTGAGCGGGAGGTAGCCTACGAGCAGTACTTC
CDR3aa: CASSEREVAYEQYF

v_gene: TRBV11-2
j_gene: TRBJ2-3
abundance: -
d_gene: TRBD2
CDR3nt: TGTGCCAGCAGTGGGGGACTAGCGGGTATTGTTGATACGCAATATTTT
CDR3aa: CASSGGLAGIVDTQYF

v_gene: TRBV2
j_gene: TRBJ1-1
abundance: medium-sized
d_gene: -
CDR3nt: TGTGCCAGCAGCGACCAGGGGAACACTGAAGCTTTCTTT
CDR3aa: CASSDQGNTEAFF

v_gene: TRBV29-1
j_gene: TRBJ1-2
abundance: many
d_gene: TRBD1
CDR3nt: TGCAGCGTTGTAAATTTTGGACAGGGAATACTCTATGGCTACACCTTC
CDR3aa: CSVVNFGQGILYGYTF

v_gene: TRBV11-2
j_gene: TRBJ2-7
abundance: -
d_gene: TRBD1
CDR3nt: TGTATCAGCAGCCGCCTCGGGATAGGGGGCGAGCTGTACTTC
CDR3aa: CISSRLGIGGELYF

v_gene: TRBV6-2/TRBV6-3
j_gene: TRBJ2-7
abundance: -
d_gene: TRBD2
CDR3nt: TGTGCCAGCAGTTACGGGAGGGTCTCCCACGAGCAGTACTTC
CDR3aa: CASSYGRVSHEQYF

v_gene: TRBV11-3
j_gene: TRBJ2-1
abundance: -
d_gene: -
CDR3nt: TGTGCCATCTGCTTAGGGTTCGGCGGGCTTTCCTACAATGAGCAGTTCTTC
CDR3aa: CAICLGFGGLSYNEQFF

v_gene: TRBV4-1
j_gene: TRBJ2-4
abundance: -
d_gene: -
CDR3nt: TGCGCCAGCAGCCCAGAGATGAATATGGACACGAGCAAATGGTACTTC
CDR3aa: CASSPEMNMDTSKWYF

v_gene: TRBV12-3/TRBV12-4
j_gene: TRBJ2-1
abundance: -
d_gene: TRBD2
CDR3nt: TGTGTCAGCAGCCTGTCTGGGACTAACGGACTTGAGCAGTTCTTC
CDR3aa: CVSSLSGTNGLEQFF

v_gene: TRBV6-5
j_gene: TRBJ2-3
abundance: -
d_gene: -
CDR3nt: TGTGCCAGCAGCAGCTCTCGCTGGAGACCCAGAGATACGCAGTATTTT
CDR3aa: CASSSSRWRPRDTQYF

v_gene: TRBV6-2/TRBV6-3
j_gene: TRBJ1-5
abundance: -
d_gene: -
CDR3nt: TGTGCCTGCAGTTACCAGGACAATGAGCCCCAGCATTTT
CDR3aa: CACSYQDNEPQHF

v_gene: TRBV10-2
j_gene: TRBJ2-7
abundance: few
d_gene: TRBD2
CDR3nt: TGCGCCAGCAGGGACAGCGGGAGAGAGGACAAGCAGTATTTC
CDR3aa: CASRDSGREDKQYF

v_gene: TRBV11-1
j_gene: TRBJ2-5
abundance: once
d_gene: -
CDR3nt: TGTGCCTTCAACTTAGCAGGGCGCGAAGAGACCCAGTACTTC
CDR3aa: CAFNLAGREETQYF

v_gene: TRBV30
j_gene: TRBJ2-7
abundance: -
d_gene: -
CDR3nt: TGTGCCTGGAGTCGAACAAGAGGCAAGCAGTACTTC
CDR3aa: CAWSRTRGKQYF

v_gene: TRBV6-1
j_gene: TRBJ1-2
abundance: -
d_gene: -
CDR3nt: TGTGACAGCAGTGAACTGTTCCTGCTCCTTAGATCTAACTATGACTACACCTTC
CDR3aa: CDSSELFLLLRSNYDYTF

v_gene: TRBV11-2
j_gene: TRBJ2-5
abundance: -
d_gene: -
CDR3nt: TGTGTCAGCAGCTCCCCTGGGAGCTGGGAGGCCGAGTACTTC
CDR3aa: CVSSSPGSWEAEYF

v_gene: TRBV5-6
j_gene: TRBJ2-7
abundance: -
d_gene: -
CDR3nt: TGTGCCAGCAGCTTCTCCTCCTCCTCCTATGAGCAGTACTTC
CDR3aa: CASSFSSSSYEQYF

v_gene: TRBV6-2/TRBV6-3
j_gene: TRBJ1-2
abundance: -
d_gene: -
CDR3nt: TGTGCCAGCAGTACACAGGCTGACTATGGCTACACCTTC
CDR3aa: CASSTQADYGYTF

v_gene: TRBV11-2
j_gene: TRBJ2-3
abundance: -
d_gene: TRBD1
CDR3nt: TGTGCCAGCAGTCGGATGAGACAGGGAAGGGGAAATACGCAGTATTTT
CDR3aa: CASSRMRQGRGNTQYF

v_gene: TRBV11-1
j_gene: TRBJ2-7
abundance: -
d_gene: -
CDR3nt: TGTGCCAGCAGCCTAGGATACCTCCGCGTGCACTACTTC
CDR3aa: CASSLGYLRVHYF

v_gene: TRBV10-3
j_gene: TRBJ2-5
abundance: -
d_gene: -
CDR3nt: TGTACCATCAGTGAGTCGGCTACCAGACATGATACCCAATACTTC
CDR3aa: CTISESATRHDTQYF

v_gene: TRBV12-3/TRBV12-4
j_gene: TRBJ2-1
abundance: -
d_gene: TRBD1
CDR3nt: TGTGCCGGCAGTGGGGTTGCCCCGGGACAGGTCTCCAATGAGCAGTTCTTC
CDR3aa: CAGSGVAPGQVSNEQFF

v_gene: TRBV4-1
j_gene: TRBJ2-2
abundance: -
d_gene: -
CDR3nt: TGCGCCAGCAGCCAATACAGGGTATTCGGCACCGGGGAGTTGTTTTTT
CDR3aa: CASSQYRVFGTGELFF

v_gene: TRBV28
j_gene: TRBJ2-2
abundance: -
d_gene: TRBD2
CDR3nt: TGTGCCAGCAGTTTGAGCGAAAGCGGGGAGCTGGTTTTT
CDR3aa: CASSLSESGELVF

v_gene: TRBV7-9
j_gene: TRBJ2-7
abundance: -
d_gene: -
CDR3nt: TGTGCCAGCAGCGCGGACACCTACGAGCAGTACTTC
CDR3aa: CASSADTYEQYF

v_gene: TRBV6-5
j_gene: TRBJ2-3
abundance: many
d_gene: -
CDR3nt: TGTGCCAGCAATGAAACGGGAGCTCAAGATACGCGGTATTTT
CDR3aa: CASNETGAQDTRYF

v_gene: TRBV11-2
j_gene: TRBJ1-6
abundance: -
d_gene: TRBD1
CDR3nt: TGCGCCAGCGGGAAAGGGACAGGGGATTCATTCCTCCACTTT
CDR3aa: CASGKGTGDSFLHF

v_gene: TRBV7-8
j_gene: TRBJ2-7
abundance: few
d_gene: -
CDR3nt: TGTGCCAGCAGCGCCCTCCTGTTGTCCCCCGAGCAGTACTTC
CDR3aa: CASSALLLSPEQYF

v_gene: TRBV11-3
j_gene: TRBJ2-1
abundance: -
d_gene: -
CDR3nt: TGTTCCAGCAGCCGACTAGTGGGGAGGTATGAGCAGTTCTTC
CDR3aa: CSSSRLVGRYEQFF

v_gene: TRBV11-3
j_gene: TRBJ2-3
abundance: -
d_gene: -
CDR3nt: TGTGCCAGCAGCTTTGGGACACCGGTGGCGCCGCATTATTTT
CDR3aa: CASSFGTPVAPHYF

v_gene: TRBV11-2
j_gene: TRBJ2-3
abundance: -
d_gene: TRBD2
CDR3nt: TGTGCCAGCAGCGTGGGACTAGCGGGTATTGTTGATGGGCAATACTTT
CDR3aa: CASSVGLAGIVDGQYF

v_gene: TRBV4-1
j_gene: TRBJ1-1
abundance: many
d_gene: -
CDR3nt: TGCGCCAGCAGCCAAATTACAGGAGGCGCGGAAGCTTTCTTT
CDR3aa: CASSQITGGAEAFF

v_gene: TRBV5-6
j_gene: TRBJ2-3
abundance: -
d_gene: TRBD1
CDR3nt: TGTGCCAGCAGCTTGGGGAAGGGGGCACACACGCAATATTTT
CDR3aa: CASSLGKGAHTQYF

v_gene: TRBV5-6
j_gene: TRBJ1-1
abundance: -
d_gene: -
CDR3nt: TGTGCCAGCAGCTTCATCGGTGCAACTGGAGCTTTCTTT
CDR3aa: CASSFIGATGAFF

v_gene: TRBV4-1
j_gene: TRBJ2-3
abundance: -
d_gene: TRBD2
CDR3nt: TGCGCTAGCAGCCCACAACAGCGGGGCTCTATACTAGCGGGCACAGATACGCAGTATTTT
CDR3aa: CASSPQQRGSILAGTDTQYF

v_gene: TRBV6-2/TRBV6-3
j_gene: TRBJ2-1
abundance: -
d_gene: -
CDR3nt: TGTGCCAGCAAGGACATGGGCAATGAACAGTTCTTC
CDR3aa: CASKDMGNEQFF

v_gene: TRBV11-2
j_gene: TRBJ1-1
abundance: -
d_gene: -
CDR3nt: TGTGCCAGCAGCGCTCAGGAGAGGGTGGGCAAGAGGTGGAGTAACACTGAAGCTTTCTTT
CDR3aa: CASSAQERVGKRWSNTEAFF

v_gene: TRBV12-3/TRBV12-4
j_gene: TRBJ2-7
abundance: medium-sized
d_gene: -
CDR3nt: TGTGCCAGCAGTTTACGGCGCGGCAGCAGGGAGCAGTACTTC
CDR3aa: CASSLRRGSREQYF

v_gene: TRBV4-1
j_gene: TRBJ2-7
abundance: -
d_gene: -
CDR3nt: TGCGCCAGCAGCCACAACCCCCTCTACGAGCAGTACTTC
CDR3aa: CASSHNPLYEQYF

v_gene: TRBV7-9
j_gene: TRBJ2-3
abundance: -
d_gene: -
CDR3nt: TGTGCCAACAGCCTATTACTAGTGGGAGCCACAAATACGCAGTATTTT
CDR3aa: CANSLLLVGATNTQYF

v_gene: TRBV6-5
j_gene: TRBJ2-7
abundance: -
d_gene: TRBD1
CDR3nt: TGTGCCAGCAGCCAGACAGGGAACGAGCAGTACTTC
CDR3aa: CASSQTGNEQYF

v_gene: TRBV10-3
j_gene: TRBJ2-5
abundance: -
d_gene: -
CDR3nt: TGTGCCGTCAGTGAGTCGGATACCCGACAAGAGACCCAGTACTTC
CDR3aa: CAVSESDTRQETQYF

v_gene: TRBV11-1
j_gene: TRBJ2-5
abundance: once
d_gene: -
CDR3nt: TGTGCCAGCAGCTTTGGAGAGCGCGAAGAGACCCAGTACTTC
CDR3aa: CASSFGEREETQYF

v_gene: TRBV11-2
j_gene: TRBJ2-7
abundance: many
d_gene: -
CDR3nt: TGTGCCAGCAGCTCTCCTGGGACGGGTACCTACGAGCAGTACTTC
CDR3aa: CASSSPGTGTYEQYF

v_gene: TRBV25-1
j_gene: TRBJ2-2
abundance: once
d_gene: -
CDR3nt: TGTGCCCTCCATGGCGCTTCGTTGCCTTACACCGGGGAGCTGTTTTTT
CDR3aa: CALHGASLPYTGELFF

v_gene: TRBV11-2
j_gene: TRBJ2-1
abundance: many
d_gene: TRBD2
CDR3nt: TGTGCCAGCAGCTTGGATATCGGACTAGCCTTGGGTGAGCAGTTCTTC
CDR3aa: CASSLDIGLALGEQFF

v_gene: TRBV6-2/TRBV6-3
j_gene: TRBJ2-5
abundance: -
d_gene: TRBD2
CDR3nt: TGTACCGGCAATCGTGGGACTAGAATCGAGACACAGTACTTC
CDR3aa: CTGNRGTRIETQYF

v_gene: TRBV11-2
j_gene: TRBJ1-1
abundance: -
d_gene: TRBD1
CDR3nt: TGTGCCAGTAGCGCTCGGGACAGGGTGCGCAAGGGGTGGAGTAACACTGAAGCTCTCTTT
CDR3aa: CASSARDRVRKGWSNTEALF

v_gene: TRBV5-1
j_gene: TRBJ2-1
abundance: -
d_gene: -
CDR3nt: TGCGCAAGCACTCCGTCCCCAGACTATTCCTACAATGAGCATTTCTTC
CDR3aa: CASTPSPDYSYNEHFF

v_gene: TRBV11-2
j_gene: TRBJ2-3
abundance: few
d_gene: TRBD1
CDR3nt: TGTGCCAGCAGCTCACAGGGGGCAGACACAGATACGCAGTATTTT
CDR3aa: CASSSQGADTDTQYF

v_gene: TRBV12-3/TRBV12-4
j_gene: TRBJ2-6
abundance: few
d_gene: -
CDR3nt: TGTGCCAGCACGGGGATCGCTCCTGGGGCCAACGTCCTGACTTTC
CDR3aa: CASTGIAPGANVLTF